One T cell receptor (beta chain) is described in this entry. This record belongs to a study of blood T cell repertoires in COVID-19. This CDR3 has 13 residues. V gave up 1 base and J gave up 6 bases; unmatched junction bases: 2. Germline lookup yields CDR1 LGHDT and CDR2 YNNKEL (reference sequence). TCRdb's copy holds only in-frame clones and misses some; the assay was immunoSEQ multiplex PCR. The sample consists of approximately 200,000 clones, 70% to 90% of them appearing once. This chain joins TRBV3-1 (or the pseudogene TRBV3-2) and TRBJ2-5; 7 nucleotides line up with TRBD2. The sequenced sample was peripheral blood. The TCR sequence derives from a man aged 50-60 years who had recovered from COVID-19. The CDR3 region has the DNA TGTGCCAGCAGCCAAGGACTAGCCAAGACCCAGTACTTC. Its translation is CASSQGLAKTQYF.